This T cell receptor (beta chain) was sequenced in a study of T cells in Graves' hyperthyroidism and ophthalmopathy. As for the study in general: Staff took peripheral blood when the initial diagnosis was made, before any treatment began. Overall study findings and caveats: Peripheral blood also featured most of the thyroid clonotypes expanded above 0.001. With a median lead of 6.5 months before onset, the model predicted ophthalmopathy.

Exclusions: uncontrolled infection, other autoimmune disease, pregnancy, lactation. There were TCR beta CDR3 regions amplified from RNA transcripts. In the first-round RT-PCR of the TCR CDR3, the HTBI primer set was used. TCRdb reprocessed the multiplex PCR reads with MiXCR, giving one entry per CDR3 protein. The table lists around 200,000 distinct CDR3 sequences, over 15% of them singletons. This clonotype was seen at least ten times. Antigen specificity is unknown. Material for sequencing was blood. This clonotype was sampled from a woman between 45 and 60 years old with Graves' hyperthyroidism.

The CDR3 DNA sequence: TGTGCCAGTAGTATAGGGCGCGGCAGGGCGGGGTACACTGAAGCTTTCTTT. This encodes CASSIGRGRAGYTEAFF. The chain links TRBV19 to TRBJ1-1, with a weak D call TRBD1 (5 bases). Germline assignment: CDR1 LNHDA and CDR2 SQIVND (reference sequence). This CDR3 region has 17 residues. Trimming removed 1 base from V and 3 bases from J, with 18 bases in between.